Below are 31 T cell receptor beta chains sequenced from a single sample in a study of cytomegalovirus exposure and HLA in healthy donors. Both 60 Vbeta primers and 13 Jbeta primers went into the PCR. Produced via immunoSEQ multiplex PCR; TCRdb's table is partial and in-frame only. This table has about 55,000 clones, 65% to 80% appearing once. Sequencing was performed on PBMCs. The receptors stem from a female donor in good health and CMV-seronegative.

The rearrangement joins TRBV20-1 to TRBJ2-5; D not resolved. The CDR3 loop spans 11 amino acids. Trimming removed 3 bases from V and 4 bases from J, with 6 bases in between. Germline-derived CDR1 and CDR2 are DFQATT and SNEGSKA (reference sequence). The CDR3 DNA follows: TGCAGTGCTAGTCACTCAGAGACCCAGTACTTC. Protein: CSASHSETQYF.

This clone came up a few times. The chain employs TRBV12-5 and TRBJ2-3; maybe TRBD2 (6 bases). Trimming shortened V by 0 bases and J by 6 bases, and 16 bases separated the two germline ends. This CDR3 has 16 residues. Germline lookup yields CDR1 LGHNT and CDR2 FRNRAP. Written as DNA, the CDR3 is TGTGCTAGTGGTTTGGTCCTAGCGTCGACTCCGGATACGCAGTATTTT. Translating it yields CASGLVLASTPDTQYF.

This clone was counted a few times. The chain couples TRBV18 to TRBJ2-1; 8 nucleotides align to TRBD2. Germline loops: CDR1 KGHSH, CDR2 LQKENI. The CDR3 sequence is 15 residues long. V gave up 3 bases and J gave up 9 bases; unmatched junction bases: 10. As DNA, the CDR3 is TGTGCCAGCTCACCCGTCGGGACTAGGACCCTTGAGCAGTTCTTC. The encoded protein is CASSPVGTRTLEQFF.

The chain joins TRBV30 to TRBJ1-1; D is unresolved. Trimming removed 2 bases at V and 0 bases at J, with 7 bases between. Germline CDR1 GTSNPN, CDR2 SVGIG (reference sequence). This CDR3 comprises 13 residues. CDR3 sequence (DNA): TGTGCCTGGAGTTCATCAATGAACACTGAAGCTTTCTTT. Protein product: CAWSSSMNTEAFF.

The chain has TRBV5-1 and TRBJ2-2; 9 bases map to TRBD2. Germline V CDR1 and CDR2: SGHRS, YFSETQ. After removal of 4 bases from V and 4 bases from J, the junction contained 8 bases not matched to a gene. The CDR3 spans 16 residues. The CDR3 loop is CASSPSEREVTGELFF. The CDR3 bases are TGCGCCAGCAGCCCCAGTGAGCGGGAGGTCACCGGGGAGCTGTTTTTT. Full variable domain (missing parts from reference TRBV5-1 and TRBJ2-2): KAGVTQTPRYLIKTRGQQVTLSCSPISGHRSVSWYQQTPGQGLQFLFEYFSETQRNKGNFPGRFSGRQFSNSRSEMNVSTLELGDSALYLCASSPSEREVTGELFFGEGSRLTVL.

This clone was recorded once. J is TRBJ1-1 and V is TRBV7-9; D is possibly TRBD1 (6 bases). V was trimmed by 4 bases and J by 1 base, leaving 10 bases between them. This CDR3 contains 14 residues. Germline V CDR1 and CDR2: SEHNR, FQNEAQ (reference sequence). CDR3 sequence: CASSWGGPNTEAFF. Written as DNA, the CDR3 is TGTGCCAGCAGCTGGGGGGGCCCGAACACTGAAGCTTTCTTT.

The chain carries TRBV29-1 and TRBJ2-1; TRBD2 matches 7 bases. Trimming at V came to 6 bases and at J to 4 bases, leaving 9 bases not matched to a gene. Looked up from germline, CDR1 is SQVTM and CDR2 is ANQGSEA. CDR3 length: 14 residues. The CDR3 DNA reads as TGCAGCGTCTCTCGCTTCGGGGGGTACAATGAGCAGTTCTTC. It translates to CSVSRFGGYNEQFF.

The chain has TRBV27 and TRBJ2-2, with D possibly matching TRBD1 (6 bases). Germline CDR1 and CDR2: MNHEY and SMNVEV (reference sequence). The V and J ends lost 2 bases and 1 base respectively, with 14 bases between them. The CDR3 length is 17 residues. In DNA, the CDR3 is TGTGCCAGCAGTTTAAGGGGGACGGAAGTGAACACCGGGGAGCTGTTTTTT. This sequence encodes CASSLRGTEVNTGELFF.

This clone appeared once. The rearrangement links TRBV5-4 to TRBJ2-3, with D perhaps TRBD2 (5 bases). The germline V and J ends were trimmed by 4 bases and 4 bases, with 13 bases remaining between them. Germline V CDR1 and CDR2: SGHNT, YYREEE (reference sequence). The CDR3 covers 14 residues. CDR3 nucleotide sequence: TGTGCCAGCAGCCCCGCCGGGCGGGCAGATACGCAGTATTTT. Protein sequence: CASSPAGRADTQYF.

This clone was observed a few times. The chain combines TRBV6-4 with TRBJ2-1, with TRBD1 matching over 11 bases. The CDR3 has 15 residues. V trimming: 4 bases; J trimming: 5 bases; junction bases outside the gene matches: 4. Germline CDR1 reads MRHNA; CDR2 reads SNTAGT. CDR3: CASSADRGPHNEQFF. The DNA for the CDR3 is TGTGCCAGCAGTGCGGACAGGGGGCCGCACAATGAGCAGTTCTTC.

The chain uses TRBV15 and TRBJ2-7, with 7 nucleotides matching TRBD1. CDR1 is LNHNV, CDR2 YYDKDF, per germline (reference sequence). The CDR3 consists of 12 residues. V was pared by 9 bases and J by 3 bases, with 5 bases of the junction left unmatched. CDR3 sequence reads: CATGTEVYEQYF. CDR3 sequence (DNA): TGTGCCACAGGGACAGAAGTCTACGAGCAGTACTTC.

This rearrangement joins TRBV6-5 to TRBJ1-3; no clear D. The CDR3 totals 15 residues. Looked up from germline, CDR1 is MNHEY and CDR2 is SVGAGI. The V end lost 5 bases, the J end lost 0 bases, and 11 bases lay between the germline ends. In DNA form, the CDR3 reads TGTGCCAGCAGTGACTACGGGTTCTCTGGAAACACCATATATTTT. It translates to CASSDYGFSGNTIYF.

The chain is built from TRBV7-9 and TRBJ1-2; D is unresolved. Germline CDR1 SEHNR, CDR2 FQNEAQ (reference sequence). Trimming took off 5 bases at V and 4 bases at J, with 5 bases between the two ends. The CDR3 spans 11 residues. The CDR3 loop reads CASSPIYGYTF. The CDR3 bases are TGTGCCAGCAGCCCCATCTATGGCTACACCTTC.

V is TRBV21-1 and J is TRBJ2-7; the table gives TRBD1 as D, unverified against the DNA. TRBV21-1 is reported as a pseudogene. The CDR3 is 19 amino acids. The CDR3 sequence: CASSNFHGRLPTSFYEQYF. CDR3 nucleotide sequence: TGTGCCAGCAGCAATTTCCATGGCAGGCTGCCGACATCCTTCTACGAGCAGTACTTC.

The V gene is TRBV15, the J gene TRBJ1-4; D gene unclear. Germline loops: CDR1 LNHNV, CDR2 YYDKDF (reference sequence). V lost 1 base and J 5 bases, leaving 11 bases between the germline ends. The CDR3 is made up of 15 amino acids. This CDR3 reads CATSRVLTSNEKLFF. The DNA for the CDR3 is TGTGCCACCAGCAGAGTCCTGACAAGCAATGAAAAACTGTTTTTT.

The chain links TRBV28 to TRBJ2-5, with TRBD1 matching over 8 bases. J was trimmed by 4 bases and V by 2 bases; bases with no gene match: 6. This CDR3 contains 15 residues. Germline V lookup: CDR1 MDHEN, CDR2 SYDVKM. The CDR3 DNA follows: TGTGCCAGCAGTTTACAGGGGGCTGGGGGAGAGACCCAGTACTTC. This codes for CASSLQGAGGETQYF.

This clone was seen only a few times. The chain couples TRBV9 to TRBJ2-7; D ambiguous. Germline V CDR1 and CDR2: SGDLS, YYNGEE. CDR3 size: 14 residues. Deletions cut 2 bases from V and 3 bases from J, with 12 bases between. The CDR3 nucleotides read TGTGCCAGCAGCGTTGGGCCCGACGTCTACGAGCAGTACTTC. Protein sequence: CASSVGPDVYEQYF. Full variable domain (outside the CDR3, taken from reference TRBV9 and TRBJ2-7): DSGVTQTPKHLITATGQRVTLRCSPRSGDLSVYWYQQSLDQGLQFLIQYYNGEERAKGNILERFSAQQFPDLHSELNLSSLELGDSALYFCASSVGPDVYEQYFGPGTRLTVT.

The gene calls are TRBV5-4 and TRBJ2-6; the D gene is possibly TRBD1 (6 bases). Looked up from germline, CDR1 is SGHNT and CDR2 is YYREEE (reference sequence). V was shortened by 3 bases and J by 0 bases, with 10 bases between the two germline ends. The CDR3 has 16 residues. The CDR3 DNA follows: TGTGCCAGCAGCTACCCACAGGGCTCTGGGGCCAACGTCCTGACTTTC. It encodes CASSYPQGSGANVLTF.

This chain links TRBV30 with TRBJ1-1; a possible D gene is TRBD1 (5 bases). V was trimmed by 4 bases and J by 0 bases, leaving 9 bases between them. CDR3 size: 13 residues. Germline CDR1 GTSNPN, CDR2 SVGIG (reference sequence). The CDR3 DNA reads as TGTGCCTGGACCCTGACAGTGAACACTGAAGCTTTCTTT. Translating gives CAWTLTVNTEAFF.

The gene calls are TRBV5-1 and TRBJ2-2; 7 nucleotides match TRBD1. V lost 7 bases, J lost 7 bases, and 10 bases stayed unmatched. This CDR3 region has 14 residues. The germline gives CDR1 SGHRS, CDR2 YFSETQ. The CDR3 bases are TGCGCCAGCGCCACAGGGGAGCCTGGCGGGGAGCTGTTTTTT. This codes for CASATGEPGGELFF.

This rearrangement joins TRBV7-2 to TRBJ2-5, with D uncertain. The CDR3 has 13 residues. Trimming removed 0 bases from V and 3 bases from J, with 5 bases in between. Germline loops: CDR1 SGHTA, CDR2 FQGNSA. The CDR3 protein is CASSLANKETQYF. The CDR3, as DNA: TGTGCCAGCAGCTTAGCTAACAAAGAGACCCAGTACTTC.

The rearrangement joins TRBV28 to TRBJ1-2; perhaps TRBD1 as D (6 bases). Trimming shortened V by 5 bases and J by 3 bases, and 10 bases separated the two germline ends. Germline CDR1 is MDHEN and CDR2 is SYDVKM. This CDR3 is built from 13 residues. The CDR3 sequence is CASSIGGDYGYTF. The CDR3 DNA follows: TGTGCCAGCAGTATAGGGGGGGACTATGGCTACACCTTC.

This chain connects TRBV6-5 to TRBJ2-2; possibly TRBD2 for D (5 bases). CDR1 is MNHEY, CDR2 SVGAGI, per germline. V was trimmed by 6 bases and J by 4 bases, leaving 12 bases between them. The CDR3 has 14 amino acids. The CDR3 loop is CASSQSGGTGELFF. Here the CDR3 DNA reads TGTGCCAGCAGCCAATCCGGAGGCACCGGGGAGCTGTTTTTT.

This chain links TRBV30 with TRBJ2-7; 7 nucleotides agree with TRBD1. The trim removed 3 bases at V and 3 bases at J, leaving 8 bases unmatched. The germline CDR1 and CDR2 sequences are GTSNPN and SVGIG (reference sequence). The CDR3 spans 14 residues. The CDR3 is CAWSPWDRDYEQYF. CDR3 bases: TGTGCCTGGAGCCCTTGGGACAGAGACTACGAGCAGTACTTC.

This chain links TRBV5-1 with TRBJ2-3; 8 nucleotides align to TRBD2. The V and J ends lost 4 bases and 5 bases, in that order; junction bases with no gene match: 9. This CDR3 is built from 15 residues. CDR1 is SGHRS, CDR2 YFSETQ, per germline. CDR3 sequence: CASSPQGLGGDTQYF. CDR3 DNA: TGCGCCAGCAGCCCCCAGGGACTAGGAGGAGATACGCAGTATTTT.

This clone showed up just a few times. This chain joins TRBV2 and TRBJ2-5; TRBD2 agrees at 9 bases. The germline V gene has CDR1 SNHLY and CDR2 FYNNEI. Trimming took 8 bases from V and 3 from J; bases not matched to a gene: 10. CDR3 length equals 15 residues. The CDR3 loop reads CASATVAGVEETQYF. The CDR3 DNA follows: TGTGCCAGCGCGACGGTAGCGGGGGTGGAAGAGACCCAGTACTTC.

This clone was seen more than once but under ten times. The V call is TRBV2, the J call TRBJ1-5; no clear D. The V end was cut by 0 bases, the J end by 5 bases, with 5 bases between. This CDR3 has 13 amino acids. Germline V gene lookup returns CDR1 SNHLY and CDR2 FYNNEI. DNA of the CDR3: TGTGCCAGCAGTGAAGCGAGGGATCAGCCCCAGCATTTT. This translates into CASSEARDQPQHF.

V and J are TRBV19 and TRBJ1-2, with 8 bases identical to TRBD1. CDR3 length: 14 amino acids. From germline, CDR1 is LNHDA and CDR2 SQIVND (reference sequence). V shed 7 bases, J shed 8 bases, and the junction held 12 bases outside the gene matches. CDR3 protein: CASTQARTGRGYTF. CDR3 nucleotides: TGTGCCAGTACCCAAGCTCGGACAGGGCGAGGCTACACCTTC.

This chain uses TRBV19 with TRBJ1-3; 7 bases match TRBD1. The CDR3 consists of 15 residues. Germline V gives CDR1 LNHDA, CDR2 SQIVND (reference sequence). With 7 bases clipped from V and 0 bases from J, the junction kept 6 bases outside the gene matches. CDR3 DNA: TGTGCCAGTACCCGGGACAGTAACTCTGGAAACACCATATATTTT. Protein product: CASTRDSNSGNTIYF. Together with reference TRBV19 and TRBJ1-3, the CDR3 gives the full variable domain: DGGITQSPKYLFRKEGQNVTLSCEQNLNHDAMYWYRQDPGQGLRLIYYSQIVNDFQKGDIAEGYSVSREKKESFPLTVTSAQKNPTAFYLCASTRDSNSGNTIYFGEGSWLTVV.

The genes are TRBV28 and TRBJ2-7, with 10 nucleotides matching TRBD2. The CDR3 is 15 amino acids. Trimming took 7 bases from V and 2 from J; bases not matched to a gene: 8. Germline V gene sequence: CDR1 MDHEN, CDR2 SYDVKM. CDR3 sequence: CASTIAGGRTYEQYF. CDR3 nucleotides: TGTGCCAGCACAATAGCGGGAGGCCGCACCTACGAGCAGTACTTC.

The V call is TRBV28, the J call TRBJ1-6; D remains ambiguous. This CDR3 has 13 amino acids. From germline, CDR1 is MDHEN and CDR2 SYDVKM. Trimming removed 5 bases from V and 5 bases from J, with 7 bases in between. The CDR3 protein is CASSGPNNSPLHF. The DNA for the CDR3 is TGTGCCAGCAGTGGGCCTAATAATTCACCCCTCCACTTT.